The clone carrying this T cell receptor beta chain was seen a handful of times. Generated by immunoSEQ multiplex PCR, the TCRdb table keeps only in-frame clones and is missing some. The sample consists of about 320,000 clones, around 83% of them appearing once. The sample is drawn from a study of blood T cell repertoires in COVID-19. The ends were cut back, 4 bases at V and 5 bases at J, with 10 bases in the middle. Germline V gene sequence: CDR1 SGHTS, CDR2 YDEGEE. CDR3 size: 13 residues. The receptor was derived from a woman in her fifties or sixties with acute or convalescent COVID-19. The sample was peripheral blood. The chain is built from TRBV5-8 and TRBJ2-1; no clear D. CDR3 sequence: CASSQYINNEQFF. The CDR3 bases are TGTGCCAGCAGCCAATACATAAACAATGAGCAGTTCTTC.